This record concerns one TCR beta chain sequence. This sample stems from a study of blood T cell repertoires in COVID-19. Study-level background: PBMCs, B-cell-depleted T cells, or T cells provided the cDNA or gDNA that made up the material.

TCRdb's copy holds only in-frame clones and misses some; the assay was immunoSEQ multiplex PCR. This sample has 200,000 to 300,000 clones, with about 93% found just once. Enrolled during active infection, Seattle patients were then followed longitudinally. Trimming stripped 6 bases from V and 0 bases from J, with 12 bases between. This CDR3 has 14 amino acids. CDR1 is MNHEY, CDR2 SVGAGI, per germline. Input material: peripheral blood. This chain links TRBV6-5 with TRBJ2-7; D may be TRBD2 (5 bases). This sequence originates from a man aged 25 to 40 with COVID-19, enrolled during active disease. In nucleotides, the CDR3 is TGTGCCAGCAGCCGGAGCGGTAACTCCTACGAGCAGTACTTC. Protein: CASSRSGNSYEQYF.